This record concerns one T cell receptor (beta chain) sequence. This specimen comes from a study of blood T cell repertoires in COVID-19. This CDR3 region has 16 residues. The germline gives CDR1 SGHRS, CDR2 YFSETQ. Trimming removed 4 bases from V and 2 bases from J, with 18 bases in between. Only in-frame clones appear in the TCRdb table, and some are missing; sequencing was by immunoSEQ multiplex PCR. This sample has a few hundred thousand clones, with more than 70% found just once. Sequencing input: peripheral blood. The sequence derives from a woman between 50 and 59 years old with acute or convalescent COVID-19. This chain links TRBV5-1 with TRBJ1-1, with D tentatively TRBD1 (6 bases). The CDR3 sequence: CASSPLGQRENTEAFF. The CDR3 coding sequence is TGCGCCAGCAGCCCCCTCGGACAGAGAGAAAACACTGAAGCTTTCTTT.